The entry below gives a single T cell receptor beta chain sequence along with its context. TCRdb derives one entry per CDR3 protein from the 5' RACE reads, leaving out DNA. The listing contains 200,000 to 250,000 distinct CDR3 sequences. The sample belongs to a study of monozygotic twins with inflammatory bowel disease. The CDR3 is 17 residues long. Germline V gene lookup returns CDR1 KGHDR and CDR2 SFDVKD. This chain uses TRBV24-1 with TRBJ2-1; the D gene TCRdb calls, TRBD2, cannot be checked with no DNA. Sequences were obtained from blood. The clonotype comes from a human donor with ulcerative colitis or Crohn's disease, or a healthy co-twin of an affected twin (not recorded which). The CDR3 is CATSDSGLAGGPGEQFF.